This T cell receptor beta chain is from a study of T cell repertoires in cytomegalovirus infection. General study points: The study found HLA-C-restricted CMV-specific TCR beta clonotypes dominating the ex vivo response.

TCRdb re-derived calls from the reads in MiXCR, one entry per CDR3 protein. The repertoire has under 150,000 distinct CDR3 sequences, about 24% of them found once; the top ten carry about 37%. The ends lost 5 bases at V and 7 bases at J; junction bases unmatched: 3. Germline V lookup: CDR1 LNHDA, CDR2 SQIVND (reference sequence). The CDR3 is made up of 13 amino acids. For this clonotype: Its antigen is unknown.

J is TRBJ2-1 and V is TRBV19, with 9 positions matching TRBD2. This TCR came from a human donor in good health (CMV status not recorded). Some clones in this sample may be carry-over from other donors' samples. The sample was PBMCs, sequenced either directly or after in vitro stimulation (not recorded which). Written as DNA, the CDR3 is TGTGCCAGTAGTGTCGGACTAGCGAATGAGCAGTTCTTC. Its translation: CASSVGLANEQFF.